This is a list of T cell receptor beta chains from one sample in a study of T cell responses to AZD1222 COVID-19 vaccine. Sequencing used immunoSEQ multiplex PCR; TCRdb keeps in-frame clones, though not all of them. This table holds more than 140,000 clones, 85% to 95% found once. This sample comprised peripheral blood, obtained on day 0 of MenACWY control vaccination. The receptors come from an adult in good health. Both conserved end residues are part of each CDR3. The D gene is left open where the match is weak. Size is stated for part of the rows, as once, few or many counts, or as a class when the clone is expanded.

TGCAGTGCTAGTCCCGACGGCAGGGGGCGCGACCTCGGCGGCTACACCTTC,CSASPDGRGRDLGGYTF,TRBV20-1,TRBJ1-2,TRBD1,.
TGTGCCATCAAGAACCCGGGACTAGCGGGGGGAACAGATACGCAGTATTTT,CAIKNPGLAGGTDTQYF,TRBV10-3,TRBJ2-3,TRBD2,.
TGTGCCTGGTCCAGCGGGAGTCGAGGCGAGCAGTACTTC,CAWSSGSRGEQYF,TRBV30,TRBJ2-7,TRBD2,.
TGTGCCAGCAGCTTGAGCCTAGCGGGATTGGGCTACGAGCAGTACTTC,CASSLSLAGLGYEQYF,TRBV5-4,TRBJ2-7,TRBD2,.
TGTGCCAGCAGCTGGGCGGGAGGGAGCACCGGGGAGCTGTTTTTT,CASSWAGGSTGELFF,TRBV11-2,TRBJ2-2,TRBD2,once
TGCAGCGTTGACTCAGTCCATACTAACTATGGCTACACCTTC,CSVDSVHTNYGYTF,TRBV29-1,TRBJ1-2,.,.
TGTGCCAGCAGCCAAGAAGGGCCCGGGACGGGGAACACCGGGGAGCTGTTTTTT,CASSQEGPGTGNTGELFF,TRBV14,TRBJ2-2,.,.
TGTGCCAGCAGTTCTCACATCCCCCCAGAGACCCAGTACTTC,CASSSHIPPETQYF,TRBV6-5,TRBJ2-5,.,.
TGTGCCAGCTCGAGAGCAGATGAGCAGTTCTTC,CASSRADEQFF,TRBV28,TRBJ2-1,.,.
TGTGCCAGCAGTGAAGTAACAGGGGGATACACCTACAATGAGCAGTTCTTC,CASSEVTGGYTYNEQFF,TRBV2,TRBJ2-1,TRBD1,.
TGTGCCAGCACCGGCACTGGTCAGCCCCAGCATTTT,CASTGTGQPQHF,TRBV2,TRBJ1-5,.,.
TGTGCCAGCAGAAAGAGAAAGAGCTCTGGGGCCAACGTCCTGACTTTC,CASRKRKSSGANVLTF,TRBV27,TRBJ2-6,.,.
TGTGCCACCAGCAGAGAGGCAGCTTACGAGCAGTACTTC,CATSREAAYEQYF,TRBV15,TRBJ2-7,.,.
TGTGCCAGCAGTTTACAATTTAGGGCCTCGAACACTGAAGCTTTCTTT,CASSLQFRASNTEAFF,TRBV3-1/TRBV3-2,TRBJ1-1,.,.
TGTGCCAGTAGTACCTCGATGCGCAGTCAGCCCCAGCATTTT,CASSTSMRSQPQHF,TRBV19,TRBJ1-5,.,.
TGCACCAGCAGCCAAAAGACAGGATCCCTGTTGGCGTACGCTGAAGCTTTCTTT,CTSSQKTGSLLAYAEAFF,TRBV1,TRBJ1-1,.,.
TGTGCCAGCACCTCGTCCGGTAGGATCGATGGCTACACCTTC,CASTSSGRIDGYTF,TRBV7-2,TRBJ1-2,.,.
TGTGCCAGTACAGGACCCTATGGCTACACCTTC,CASTGPYGYTF,TRBV25-1,TRBJ1-2,.,once
TGTGCCATCAGCCGACAGGGGAACACTGAAGCTTTCTTT,CAISRQGNTEAFF,TRBV10-3,TRBJ1-1,TRBD1,.
TGCGCCAGCAGCTTGGGACGGGGGAGCTCCTACAATGAGCAGTTCTTC,CASSLGRGSSYNEQFF,TRBV5-1,TRBJ2-1,.,.
TGTGCCAGCAGCTTATCCGTCGGGGGCGCAAAGACCCAGTACTTC,CASSLSVGGAKTQYF,TRBV11-2,TRBJ2-5,.,.
TGTGCCAGCAGCTTAGTGGCAGGGCTGAACACTGAAGCTTTCTTT,CASSLVAGLNTEAFF,TRBV7-9,TRBJ1-1,.,few
TGTGCCAGCAGCCCCAGGGGGGCCCTTGGGAATGAGCAGTTCTTC,CASSPRGALGNEQFF,TRBV7-9,TRBJ2-1,.,.
TGTGCCATCAGGGGAGGTGGGGCACAAGAGACCCAGTACTTC,CAIRGGGAQETQYF,TRBV10-3,TRBJ2-5,.,.
TGTGCCAGCAGCTTGGTTCCGGGACAGGGGTACTATGGCTACACCTTC,CASSLVPGQGYYGYTF,TRBV5-6,TRBJ1-2,TRBD1,once
TGTGCCAGCAGGGAATTCAGGCGGACCGGGGAGCTGTTTTTT,CASREFRRTGELFF,TRBV7-9,TRBJ2-2,.,.
TGTGCCAGCAGTTCCCCAGGGGGTCCAAGCGATGAGCAGTTCTTC,CASSSPGGPSDEQFF,TRBV27,TRBJ2-1,TRBD1,.
TGTGCCAGTAGTTTACGGACATATAGCAATCAGCCCCAGCATTTT,CASSLRTYSNQPQHF,TRBV19,TRBJ1-5,.,.
TGTGCCAGTATGATGGGCGGCGATGAGCAGTTCTTC,CASMMGGDEQFF,TRBV19,TRBJ2-1,.,.
TGCAGCGTTGAATCCCCAGGGGCCACTAAAAAACTGTTTTTT,CSVESPGATKKLFF,TRBV29-1,TRBJ1-4,.,.
TGTGCCAGCAACACGGACAGCGAGACCCAGTACTTC,CASNTDSETQYF,TRBV2,TRBJ2-5,.,.
TGTGCCTGGAGTCGGCAGGGGGCGCCGAACACTGAAGCTTTCTTT,CAWSRQGAPNTEAFF,TRBV30,TRBJ1-1,TRBD1,once
TGTGCCACCAGCAGAGATGCATCGGTTAATTCACCCCTCCACTTT,CATSRDASVNSPLHF,TRBV15,TRBJ1-6,.,.
TGTGCCTGGAGTCCAACCGGGACCGAAGCTTTCTTT,CAWSPTGTEAFF,TRBV30,TRBJ1-1,.,.
TGTGCCAGCAGTTTACCAGGGCGCTCTGGAAACACCATATATTTT,CASSLPGRSGNTIYF,TRBV28,TRBJ1-3,.,few
TGCGCCAGCAGCCACCCAACCAGGACAGGGGGATACAATGAGCAGTTCTTC,CASSHPTRTGGYNEQFF,TRBV4-1,TRBJ2-1,TRBD1,.
TGTGCCAGCAGTGAAGCTGGCGGGGGGGATACGCAGTATTTT,CASSEAGGGDTQYF,TRBV2,TRBJ2-3,TRBD2,.
TGTGCCAGCAGCCCCCTCCGGGGGGCACAAGAGACCCAGTACTTC,CASSPLRGAQETQYF,TRBV5-8,TRBJ2-5,.,.
TGTGCCAGCAGCTGGATATTGACAGCGCCAGGCCCTGAAGCTTTCTTT,CASSWILTAPGPEAFF,TRBV5-5,TRBJ1-1,.,.
TGTGCCAGCAGTTTCATTGAGGGTCCCTACGAGCAGTACTTC,CASSFIEGPYEQYF,TRBV6-5,TRBJ2-7,.,.
TGTGCCATCAGTGCGGACAGGGAAAATCAGCCCCAGCATTTT,CAISADRENQPQHF,TRBV10-3,TRBJ1-5,TRBD1,.
TGTGCCTGGAGTGATACAGGGGGTACTGAAGCTTTCTTT,CAWSDTGGTEAFF,TRBV30,TRBJ1-1,TRBD1,.
TGTGCCAGCAGCCATGGAGGAGGGAGCTACAATGAGCAGTTCTTC,CASSHGGGSYNEQFF,TRBV3-1/TRBV3-2,TRBJ2-1,.,.
TGTGCCAGCAAGGAGGGTGGTGGGGCCGGGGAGCTGTTTTTT,CASKEGGGAGELFF,TRBV6-5,TRBJ2-2,.,.
TGTGCCAGTAGCTTGGTTTACACCACTGAAGCTTTCTTT,CASSLVYTTEAFF,TRBV19,TRBJ1-1,.,.
TGTGCCACCAGCAGAGGGGCGGGGAGGAATGACGAGCAGTACTTC,CATSRGAGRNDEQYF,TRBV15,TRBJ2-7,.,once
TGTGCCAGCAGTTTAACAGGGGGCGTCAATGAAAAACTGTTTTTT,CASSLTGGVNEKLFF,TRBV28,TRBJ1-4,TRBD1,.
TGTGCCAGCAGCTTAGTAGGGGCTAGCACAGATACGCAGTATTTT,CASSLVGASTDTQYF,TRBV7-2,TRBJ2-3,.,.
TGCGCCAGCAGCTTGCTCGGGGGAAAGACTCCCGAGCAGTACTTC,CASSLLGGKTPEQYF,TRBV5-1,TRBJ2-7,.,.
TGTGCCAGCAGGGCTACAGGGGGGGGAGAAGCTTTCTTT,CASRATGGGEAFF,TRBV3-1/TRBV3-2,TRBJ1-1,TRBD1,.
TGTGCCAGCAGCTCCCACTACAGGGAATTGACTGAAGCTTTCTTT,CASSSHYRELTEAFF,TRBV7-6,TRBJ1-1,.,.